These 14 T cell receptor beta chains came from one sample sequenced in a study of cytomegalovirus exposure and HLA in healthy donors. Primers included in the PCR were 60 Vbeta and 13 Jbeta primers. Profiled with immunoSEQ multiplex PCR; TCRdb holds only in-frame clones, not every one. The table has about 160,000 clones, around 79% seen once; the top ten hold around 0.96%. What was sequenced was PBMCs. These receptors were collected from a woman aged 45-65 years in good health and CMV-seropositive.

The chain is built from TRBV30 and TRBJ1-2; D is uncertain. CDR3 size: 16 residues. CDR1 and CDR2 (germline): GTSNPN, SVGIG (reference sequence). V lost 3 bases, J lost 6 bases, and 23 bases lay in between. The CDR3 nucleotides read TGTGCCTGGAGGTTAACACGCAGATTGGCAGGCGATGGCTACACCTTC. Translation gives CAWRLTRRLAGDGYTF.

This rearrangement joins TRBV15 to TRBJ2-2, with D uncertain. V gave up 3 bases and J gave up 7 bases, with 9 bases separating them. Germline CDR1 LNHNV, CDR2 YYDKDF (reference sequence). CDR3 length equals 13 residues. The CDR3 is CATSRTFDGELFF. Written as DNA, the CDR3 is TGTGCCACCAGCAGGACTTTTGACGGGGAGCTGTTTTTT.

The chain joins TRBV11-2 to TRBJ2-7; 7 bases are a match to TRBD2. Trimming took 1 base from V and 4 from J; bases not matched to a gene: 7. The CDR3 runs to 15 residues. Germline V gene lookup returns CDR1 SGHAT and CDR2 FQNNGV. This CDR3 is CASSLGRGGRYEQYF. The DNA for the CDR3 is TGTGCCAGCAGCTTAGGGCGCGGGGGAAGGTACGAGCAGTACTTC.

The count of this clone is one. This CDR3 is CASSQNPGLEETQYF. CDR3 DNA sequence: TGCGCCAGCAGCCAAAATCCGGGACTAGAAGAGACCCAGTACTTC. The chain has TRBV4-3 and TRBJ2-5; the match to TRBD2 covers 8 bases. Trimming took 2 bases from V and 3 from J; bases not matched to a gene: 5. Per the germline V gene, CDR1 is LGHNA and CDR2 is YSLEER. This CDR3 has 15 amino acids.

The V and J genes are TRBV9 and TRBJ2-7; TRBD1 aligns across 7 bases. Trimming removed 4 bases from V and 2 bases from J; junction bases left unmatched: 9. In germline, CDR1 is SGDLS, CDR2 YYNGEE. The CDR3 length is 15 residues. The CDR3 sequence: CASSPGTARPYEQYF. DNA for the CDR3: TGTGCCAGCAGCCCCGGGACAGCGAGACCCTACGAGCAGTACTTC.

V usage is TRBV14 and J usage is TRBJ1-1; D is ambiguous. V lost 0 bases, J lost 1 base, and 15 bases lay in between. Germline loops: CDR1 SGHDN, CDR2 FVKESK. CDR3 size: 17 residues. CDR3 DNA sequence: TGTGCCAGCAGCCAAGATTTTTATCTTACTCGGAACACTGAAGCTTTCTTT. Its protein is CASSQDFYLTRNTEAFF.

This clone was observed once. V usage is TRBV2 and J usage is TRBJ2-7; TRBD1 matches at 9 bases. Trimming took 5 bases from V and 4 from J; bases not matched to a gene: 3. The CDR3 runs to 13 residues. The germline V gene encodes CDR1 SNHLY and CDR2 FYNNEI. As DNA, the CDR3 is TGTGCCAGCAGTTCCGGGACAGGGTACGAGCAGTACTTC. Residues: CASSSGTGYEQYF.

The chain recombines TRBV7-9 with TRBJ2-3; 9 nucleotides agree with TRBD2. The ends lost 10 bases at V and 3 bases at J; junction bases unmatched: 11. This CDR3 comprises 15 residues. In germline, CDR1 is SEHNR, CDR2 FQNEAQ (reference sequence). The CDR3 region has the DNA TGTGCCACCCGGAATAGCGGGAGTAGTACAGATACGCAGTATTTT. This gives the protein CATRNSGSSTDTQYF.

The chain joins TRBV11-2 to TRBJ1-3; unclear D gene. This CDR3 has 14 amino acids. V shed 0 bases and J shed 2 bases, with 5 bases lying between them. Germline V gives CDR1 SGHAT, CDR2 FQNNGV. The CDR3 region is CASSLDGTGNTIYF. The CDR3 nucleotides are TGTGCCAGCAGCTTAGACGGGACTGGAAACACCATATATTTT.

This chain uses TRBV5-6 with TRBJ1-2; D is uncertain. V lost 3 bases and J lost 4, with 13 bases in between. Germline loops: CDR1 SGHDT, CDR2 YYEEEE. This CDR3 contains 14 residues. The CDR3 sequence is CASSYRTALYGYTF. The CDR3 nucleotides read TGTGCCAGCAGCTATCGGACTGCTCTCTATGGCTACACCTTC.

This rearrangement joins TRBV10-2 to TRBJ2-1; 7 bases match TRBD2. V lost 6 bases, J lost 3 bases, and 11 bases stayed unmatched. CDR1 WSHSY and CDR2 SAAADI come from the germline V gene. There are 16 residues in the CDR3. This CDR3 reads CASRFGGSSGYNEQFF. The CDR3 DNA sequence: TGCGCCAGCAGGTTTGGCGGGAGTTCTGGCTACAATGAGCAGTTCTTC.

The chain is built from TRBV18 and TRBJ1-2; D is perhaps TRBD1 (6 bases). The germline V gene encodes CDR1 KGHSH and CDR2 LQKENI. The CDR3 has 13 amino acids. The V and J ends lost 0 bases and 8 bases respectively, with 10 bases between them. Here the CDR3 reads CASSPPGQYGYTF. DNA for the CDR3: TGTGCCAGCTCACCACCAGGACAGTACGGCTACACCTTC.

This clone was counted a few times. The chain has TRBV10-1 and TRBJ2-3; 8 bases fit TRBD2. CDR1 is WNHNN and CDR2 is SYGVQD in the germline V gene (reference sequence). The CDR3 extends over 14 amino acids. With 2 bases clipped from V and 8 bases from J, the junction kept 6 bases outside the gene matches. CDR3 in DNA: TGCGCCAGCAGTGAGGGGTCGGGGGGGCGTACGCAGTATTTT. Translation gives CASSEGSGGRTQYF.

The chain joins TRBV28 to TRBJ1-5; the D is unclear. From germline, CDR1 is MDHEN and CDR2 SYDVKM. Between the trimmed V and J ends, which lost 1 base and 4 bases, there was a span of 14 bases. The CDR3 totals 16 residues. The CDR3 sequence: CASSLSSPFSNQPQHF. As DNA, the CDR3 is TGTGCCAGCAGTTTATCGAGCCCCTTTAGTAATCAGCCCCAGCATTTT.